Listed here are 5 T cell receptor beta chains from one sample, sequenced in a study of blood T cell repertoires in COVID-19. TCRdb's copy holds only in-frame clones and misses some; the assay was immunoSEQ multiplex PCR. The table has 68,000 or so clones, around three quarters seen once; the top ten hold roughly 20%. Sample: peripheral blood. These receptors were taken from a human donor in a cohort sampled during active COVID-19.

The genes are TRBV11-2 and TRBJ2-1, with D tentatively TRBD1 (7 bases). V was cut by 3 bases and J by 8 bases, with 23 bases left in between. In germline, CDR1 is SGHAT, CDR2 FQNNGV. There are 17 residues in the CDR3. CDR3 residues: CASSFRAGGFSSDEQFF. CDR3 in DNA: TGTGCCAGCAGCTTTCGGGCAGGGGGGTTTAGCAGCGATGAGCAGTTCTTC.

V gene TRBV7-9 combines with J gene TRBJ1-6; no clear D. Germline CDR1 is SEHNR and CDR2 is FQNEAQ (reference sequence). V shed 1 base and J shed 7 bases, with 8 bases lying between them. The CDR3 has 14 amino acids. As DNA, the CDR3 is TGTGCCAGCAGCTTAGGCTCGAGGAATTCACCCCTCCACTTT. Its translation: CASSLGSRNSPLHF.

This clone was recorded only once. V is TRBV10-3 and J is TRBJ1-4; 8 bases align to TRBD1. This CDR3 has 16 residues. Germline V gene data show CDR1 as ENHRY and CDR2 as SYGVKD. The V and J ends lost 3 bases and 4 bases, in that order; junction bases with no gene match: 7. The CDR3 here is CAISDSKGQDNEKLFF. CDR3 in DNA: TGTGCCATCAGTGACTCCAAGGGACAGGATAATGAAAAACTGTTTTTT.

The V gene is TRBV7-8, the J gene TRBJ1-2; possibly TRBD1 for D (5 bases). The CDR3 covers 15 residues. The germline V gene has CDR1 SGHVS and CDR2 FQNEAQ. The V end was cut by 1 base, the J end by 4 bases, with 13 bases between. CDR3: CASSLGQGGSYGYTF. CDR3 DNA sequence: TGTGCCAGCAGCTTAGGGCAGGGAGGTTCCTATGGCTACACCTTC. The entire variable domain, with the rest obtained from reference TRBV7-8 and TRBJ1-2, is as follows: GAGVSQSPRYKVAKRGQDVALRCDPISGHVSLFWYQQALGQGPEFLTYFQNEAQLDKSGLPSDRFFAERPEGSVSTLKIQRTQQEDSAVYLCASSLGQGGSYGYTFGSGTRLTVV.

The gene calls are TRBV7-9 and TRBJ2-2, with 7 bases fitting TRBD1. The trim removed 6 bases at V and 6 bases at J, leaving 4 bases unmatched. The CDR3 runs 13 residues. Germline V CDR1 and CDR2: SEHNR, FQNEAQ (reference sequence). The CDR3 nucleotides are TGTGCCAGCAGACGGACAGGAGCCGGGGAGCTGTTTTTT. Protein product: CASRRTGAGELFF.